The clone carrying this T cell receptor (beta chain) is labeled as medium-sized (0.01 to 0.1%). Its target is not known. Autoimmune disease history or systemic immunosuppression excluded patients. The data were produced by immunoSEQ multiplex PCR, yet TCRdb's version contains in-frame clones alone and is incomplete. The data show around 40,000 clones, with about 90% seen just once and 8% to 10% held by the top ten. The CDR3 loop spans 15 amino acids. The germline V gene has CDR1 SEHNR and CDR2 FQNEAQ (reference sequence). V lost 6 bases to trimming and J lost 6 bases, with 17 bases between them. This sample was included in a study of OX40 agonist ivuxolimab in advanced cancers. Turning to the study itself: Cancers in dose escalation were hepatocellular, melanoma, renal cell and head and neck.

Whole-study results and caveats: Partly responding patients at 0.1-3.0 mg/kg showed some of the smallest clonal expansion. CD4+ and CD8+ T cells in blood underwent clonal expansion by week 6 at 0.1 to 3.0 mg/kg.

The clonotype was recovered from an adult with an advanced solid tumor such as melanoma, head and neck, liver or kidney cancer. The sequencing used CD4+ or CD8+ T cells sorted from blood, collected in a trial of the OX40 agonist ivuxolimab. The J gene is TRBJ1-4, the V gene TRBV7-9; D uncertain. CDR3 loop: CASSSFSLGDEKLFF. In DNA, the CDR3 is TGTGCCAGCAGTTCCTTCAGCCTCGGGGATGAAAAACTGTTTTTT.